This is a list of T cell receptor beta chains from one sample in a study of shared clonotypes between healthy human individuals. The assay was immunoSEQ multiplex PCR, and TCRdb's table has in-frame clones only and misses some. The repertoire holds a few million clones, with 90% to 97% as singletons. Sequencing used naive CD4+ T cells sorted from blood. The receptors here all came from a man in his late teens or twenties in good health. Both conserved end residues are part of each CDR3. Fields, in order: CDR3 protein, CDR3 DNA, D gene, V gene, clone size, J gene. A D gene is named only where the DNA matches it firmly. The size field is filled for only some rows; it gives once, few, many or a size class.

CDR3 protein: CASSHEGTLAVETQYF
CDR3 DNA: TGCGCCAGCAGCCACGAAGGGACTCTGGCTGTGGAGACCCAGTACTTC
D gene: .
V gene: TRBV4-1
clone size: .
J gene: TRBJ2-5

CDR3 protein: CAIRGAQETQYF
CDR3 DNA: TGTGCCATCAGAGGGGCCCAAGAGACCCAGTACTTC
D gene: .
V gene: TRBV10-3
clone size: .
J gene: TRBJ2-5

CDR3 protein: CASSLGTTSGSADTQYF
CDR3 DNA: TGTGCCAGCAGCTTGGGGACGACTAGCGGGAGTGCAGATACGCAGTATTTT
D gene: TRBD2
V gene: TRBV11-3
clone size: .
J gene: TRBJ2-3

CDR3 protein: CASSPLPGLAGGDEQFF
CDR3 DNA: TGTGCCAGCTCACCCTTGCCCGGGCTAGCGGGGGGCGATGAGCAGTTCTTC
D gene: TRBD2
V gene: TRBV18
clone size: once
J gene: TRBJ2-1

CDR3 protein: CASSIWTGAYEQYF
CDR3 DNA: TGTGCCAGTAGTATCTGGACAGGAGCCTACGAGCAGTACTTC
D gene: TRBD1
V gene: TRBV19
clone size: .
J gene: TRBJ2-7

CDR3 protein: CASMRTGVESGTEAFF
CDR3 DNA: TGCGCCAGCATGAGAACAGGGGTGGAGAGCGGCACTGAAGCTTTCTTT
D gene: TRBD1
V gene: TRBV5-1
clone size: .
J gene: TRBJ1-1

CDR3 protein: CASSHPHSRLAGAGELFF
CDR3 DNA: TGCGCCAGCAGCCATCCTCATTCAAGGCTAGCGGGAGCCGGGGAGCTGTTTTTT
D gene: TRBD2
V gene: TRBV4-1
clone size: .
J gene: TRBJ2-2

CDR3 protein: CASSQDGGTGVHEQYF
CDR3 DNA: TGCGCCAGCAGCCAAGACGGAGGGACAGGGGTCCACGAGCAGTACTTC
D gene: TRBD1
V gene: TRBV4-1
clone size: .
J gene: TRBJ2-7

CDR3 protein: CASSGSTLRETQYF
CDR3 DNA: TGTGCCAGCAGCGGCAGCACCCTTCGCGAGACCCAGTACTTC
D gene: .
V gene: TRBV6-1
clone size: .
J gene: TRBJ2-5

CDR3 protein: CASPHRQENIQYF
CDR3 DNA: TGTGCCAGCCCGCACCGACAGGAAAACATTCAGTACTTC
D gene: .
V gene: TRBV28
clone size: .
J gene: TRBJ2-4

CDR3 protein: CASRASGVGQFF
CDR3 DNA: TGTGCCAGCAGAGCCAGCGGGGTGGGGCAGTTCTTC
D gene: TRBD2
V gene: TRBV6-6
clone size: .
J gene: TRBJ2-1

CDR3 protein: CASSGGTGARWEQYF
CDR3 DNA: TGTGCCAGCAGCGGCGGGACAGGGGCCCGTTGGGAGCAGTACTTC
D gene: TRBD1
V gene: TRBV11-2
clone size: once
J gene: TRBJ2-7

CDR3 protein: CASSYPERGSETQYF
CDR3 DNA: TGTGCCAGCAGTTACCCGGAGCGGGGATCCGAGACCCAGTACTTC
D gene: TRBD2
V gene: TRBV6-5
clone size: .
J gene: TRBJ2-5

CDR3 protein: CASSGRGANVLTF
CDR3 DNA: TGTGCCAGCAGTGGACGTGGGGCCAACGTCCTGACTTTC
D gene: .
V gene: TRBV6-1
clone size: .
J gene: TRBJ2-6

CDR3 protein: CASSLLYSNTEAFF
CDR3 DNA: TGTGCCAGCAGTTTATTATATTCGAACACTGAAGCTTTCTTT
D gene: .
V gene: TRBV27
clone size: .
J gene: TRBJ1-1

CDR3 protein: CASSLLAGGPNEQFF
CDR3 DNA: TGTGCCAGCAGCCTACTAGCGGGGGGGCCCAATGAGCAGTTCTTC
D gene: TRBD2
V gene: TRBV7-2
clone size: once
J gene: TRBJ2-1